These 4 T cell receptor beta chains came from one sample sequenced in a study of Graves' ophthalmopathy and Graves' hyperthyroidism (dated by TCRdb to the late 2010s). Sequenced on an Illumina HiSeq 2000. TCR beta CDR3 regions were amplified from RNA transcripts for repertoire sequencing. The first round of RT-PCR was done with HTBI primers and the Qiagen OneStep RT-PCR kit, and was followed by a second round of multiplex PCR, then size selection and purification. TCRdb reprocessed the public reads (quality trimming at Q25 with fastp, clone calling with MiXCR) and kept in-frame beta chains. One record per CDR3 amino acid sequence lists the most common genes and DNA. The sample table holds some 410,000 distinct CDR3 sequences, of which roughly 21% were seen once. Clones ranked in the top ten supply around 3.1% of the sample. Sequencing was done on a sample of peripheral blood. The receptors shown here come from a woman between 18 and 29 years old with stable Graves' hyperthyroidism. Donor details come from another sample of the same person, matched by shared clones.

A few counts support this clonotype. This chain uses TRBV18 with TRBJ2-5; TRBD1 might be the D (6 bases). The ends were cut back, 0 bases at V and 0 bases at J, with 14 bases in the middle. CDR1 is KGHSH and CDR2 is LQKENI in the germline V gene. This CDR3 is built from 17 residues. CDR3 nucleotides: TGTGCCAGCTCACCACCGACGAACCGGGACAACCAAGAGACCCAGTACTTC. Its protein product is CASSPPTNRDNQETQYF. The variable domain in full, with the rest retrieved from reference TRBV18 and TRBJ2-5, is NAGVMQNPRHLVRRRGQEARLRCSPMKGHSHVYWYRQLPEEGLKFMVYLQKENIIDESGMPKERFSAEFPKEGPSILRIQQVVRGDSAAYFCASSPPTNRDNQETQYFGPGTRLLVL.

The sample holds many counts of this clonotype. V usage is TRBV20-1 and J usage is TRBJ2-7; a possible D gene is TRBD1 (5 bases). The CDR3 is 15 amino acids. Trimming took 3 bases from V and 4 from J, leaving 19 bases between them. In germline, CDR1 is DFQATT, CDR2 SNEGSKA (reference sequence). CDR3 nucleotide sequence: TGCAGTGCTAGCGAACTCGCAGGGCACCTTTACGAGCAGTACTTC. This gives the protein CSASELAGHLYEQYF.

This clonotype showed up many times. CDR3 protein: CASSVGANQPQHF. The CDR3 DNA reads TGTGCCAGCAGCGTCGGGGCCAATCAGCCCCAGCATTTT. The chain uses TRBV11-2 and TRBJ1-5; D might be TRBD1 (5 bases). The CDR3 loop spans 13 amino acids. V lost 5 bases to trimming and J lost 3 bases, with 8 bases between them. Germline CDR1 is SGHAT and CDR2 is FQNNGV.

The V gene is TRBV6-1, the J gene TRBJ1-2; 7 bases agree with TRBD1. Germline CDR1 is MNHNS and CDR2 is SASEGT. The length of the CDR3 is 14 residues. The J segment lost 5 bases and the V segment lost 5 bases, leaving 8 bases of the junction unmatched. The CDR3 sequence: CASSPGGHGYGYTF. For the CDR3, the DNA is TGTGCCAGCAGTCCAGGGGGGCATGGATATGGCTACACCTTC.